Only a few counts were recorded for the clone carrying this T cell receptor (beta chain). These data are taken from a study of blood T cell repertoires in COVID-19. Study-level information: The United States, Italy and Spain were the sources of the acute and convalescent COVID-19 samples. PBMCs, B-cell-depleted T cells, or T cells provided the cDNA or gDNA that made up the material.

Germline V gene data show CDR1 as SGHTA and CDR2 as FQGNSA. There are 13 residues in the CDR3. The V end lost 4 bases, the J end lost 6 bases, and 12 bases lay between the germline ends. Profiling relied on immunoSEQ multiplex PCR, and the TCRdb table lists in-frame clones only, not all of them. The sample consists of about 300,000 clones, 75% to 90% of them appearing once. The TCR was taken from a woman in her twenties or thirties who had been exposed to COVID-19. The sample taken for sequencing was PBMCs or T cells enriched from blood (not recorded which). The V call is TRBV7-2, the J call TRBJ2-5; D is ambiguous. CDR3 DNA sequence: TGTGCCAGCAGCTCCACAGTCCCCAAGACCCAGTACTTC. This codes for CASSSTVPKTQYF.